This T cell receptor beta chain was obtained from a study of cytomegalovirus exposure and HLA in healthy donors. The CDR3 spans 12 residues. The germline V gene encodes CDR1 SGHAT and CDR2 FQNNGV. Primers included in the PCR were 60 Vbeta and 13 Jbeta primers. Profiling relied on immunoSEQ multiplex PCR, and the TCRdb table lists in-frame clones only, not all of them. The sample holds about 130,000 clones, 70% to 85% seen once. Sequenced material: PBMCs. The receptor's source is a boy between 2 and 10 years old in good health and CMV-seronegative. J is TRBJ2-5 and V is TRBV11-2; D is uncertain. With the DNA end fitting TRBJ2-7 better, the J assignment may be wrong. CDR3 DNA sequence: TGTGCCAGCAGCCAGGTCTTTGGCGAGCAGTACTTC. Translating it yields CASSQVFGEQYF.